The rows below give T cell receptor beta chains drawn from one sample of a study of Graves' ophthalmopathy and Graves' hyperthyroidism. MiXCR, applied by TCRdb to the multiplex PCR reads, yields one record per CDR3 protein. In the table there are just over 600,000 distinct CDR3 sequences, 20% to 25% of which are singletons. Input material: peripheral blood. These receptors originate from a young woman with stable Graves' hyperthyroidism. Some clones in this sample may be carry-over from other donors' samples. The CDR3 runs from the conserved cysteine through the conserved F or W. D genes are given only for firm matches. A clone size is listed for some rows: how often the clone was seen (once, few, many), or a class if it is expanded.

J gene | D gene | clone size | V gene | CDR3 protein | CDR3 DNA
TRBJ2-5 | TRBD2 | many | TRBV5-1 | CASSGMTSAEETQYF | TGCGCCAGCAGCGGGATGACTAGCGCGGAAGAGACCCAGTACTTC
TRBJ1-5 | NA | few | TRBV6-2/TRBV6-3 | CASTRGGSNQPQHF | TGTGCCAGTACCCGGGGGGGTAGCAATCAGCCCCAGCATTTT
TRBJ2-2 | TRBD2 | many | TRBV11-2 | CASISGEAGGPHGELFF | TGTGCCAGCATCTCAGGGGAGGCGGGGGGGCCTCACGGGGAGCTGTTTTTT
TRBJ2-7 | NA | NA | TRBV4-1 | CASSQEWGLTYEQYF | TGCGCCAGCAGCCAAGAATGGGGCCTTACCTACGAGCAGTACTTC
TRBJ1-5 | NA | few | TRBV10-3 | CAISESSGEGGGSYYSNQPQHF | TGTGCCATCAGTGAGTCGTCCGGTGAGGGTGGGGGTTCCTACTATAGCAATCAGCCCCAGCATTTT
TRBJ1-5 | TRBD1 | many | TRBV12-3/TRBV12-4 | CASSPGGSSNQPQHF | TGTGCCAGCAGCCCAGGGGGGTCGAGCAATCAGCCCCAGCATTTT
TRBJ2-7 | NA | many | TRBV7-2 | CASSFTGVTYEQYF | TGTGCCAGCAGCTTCACCGGGGTGACCTACGAGCAGTACTTC
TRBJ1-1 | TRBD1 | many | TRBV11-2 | CASSRDRVTGNTEAFF | TGTGCCAGCAGCCGCGACAGGGTTACGGGGAACACTGAAGCTTTCTTT
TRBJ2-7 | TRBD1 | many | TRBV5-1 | CASSPNYRGSYEQYF | TGCGCCAGCAGCCCGAACTACAGGGGAAGCTACGAGCAGTACTTC
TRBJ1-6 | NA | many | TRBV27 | CASSLDSYNSPLHF | TGTGCCAGCAGTCTAGACAGCTATAATTCACCCCTCCACTTT
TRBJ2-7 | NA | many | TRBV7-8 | CASSFSGYAYEQYF | TGTGCCAGCAGCTTCTCGGGGTACGCGTACGAGCAGTACTTC
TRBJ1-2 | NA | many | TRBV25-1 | CASSEFGTWGGYTF | TGTGCCAGCAGTGAATTCGGGACGTGGGGAGGCTACACCTTC
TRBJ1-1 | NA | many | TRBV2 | CASKVVRGGTEAFF | TGTGCCAGCAAGGTCGTCAGGGGAGGCACTGAAGCTTTCTTT